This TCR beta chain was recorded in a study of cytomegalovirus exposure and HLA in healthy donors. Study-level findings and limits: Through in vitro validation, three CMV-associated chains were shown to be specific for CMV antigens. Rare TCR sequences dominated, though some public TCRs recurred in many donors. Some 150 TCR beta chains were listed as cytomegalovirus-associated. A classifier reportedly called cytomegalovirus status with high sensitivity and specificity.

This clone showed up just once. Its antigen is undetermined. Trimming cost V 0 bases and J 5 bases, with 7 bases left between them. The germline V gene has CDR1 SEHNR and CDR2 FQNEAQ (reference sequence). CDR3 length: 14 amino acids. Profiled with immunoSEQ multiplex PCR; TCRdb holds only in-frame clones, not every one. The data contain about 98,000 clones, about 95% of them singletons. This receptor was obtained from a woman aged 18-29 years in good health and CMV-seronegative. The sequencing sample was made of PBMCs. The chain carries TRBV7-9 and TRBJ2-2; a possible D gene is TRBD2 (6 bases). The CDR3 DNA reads TGTGCCAGCAGCTTAGCGGGACTGACCGGGGAGCTGTTTTTT. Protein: CASSLAGLTGELFF.